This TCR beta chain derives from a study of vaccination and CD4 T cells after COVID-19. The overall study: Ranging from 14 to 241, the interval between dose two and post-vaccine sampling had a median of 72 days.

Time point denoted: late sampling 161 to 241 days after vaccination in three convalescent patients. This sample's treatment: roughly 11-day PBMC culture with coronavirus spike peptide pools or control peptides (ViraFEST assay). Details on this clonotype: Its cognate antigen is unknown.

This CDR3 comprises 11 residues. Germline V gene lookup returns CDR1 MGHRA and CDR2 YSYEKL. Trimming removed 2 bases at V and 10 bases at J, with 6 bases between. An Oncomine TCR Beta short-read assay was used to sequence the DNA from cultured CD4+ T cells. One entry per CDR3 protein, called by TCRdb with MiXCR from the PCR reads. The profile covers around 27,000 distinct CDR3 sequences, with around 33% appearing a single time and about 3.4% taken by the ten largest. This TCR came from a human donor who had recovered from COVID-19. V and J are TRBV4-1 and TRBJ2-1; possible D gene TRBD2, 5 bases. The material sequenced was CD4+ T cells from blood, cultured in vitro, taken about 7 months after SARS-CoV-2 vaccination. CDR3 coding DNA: TGCGCCAGCAGCCAACCGGGGGAGCAGTTCTTC. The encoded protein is CASSQPGEQFF.